The next 25 T cell receptor beta chains were all read from a single sample in a study of CD8 T cells in Susac syndrome. Reverse transcription of roughly 0.5 to 1 ug RNA used random hexamers. From the immunoSEQ multiplex PCR reads, TCRdb called clonotypes with MiXCR, one entry per CDR3 protein. The repertoire consists of 250,000 to 350,000 distinct CDR3 sequences, with under 95% occurring once and the leading ten covering less than 0.08%. The sequenced material came from CD4+ T cells from PBMCs. These receptors were collected from a human donor with multiple sclerosis.

J is TRBJ1-6 and V is TRBV19; no clear D gene. The length of the CDR3 is 14 residues. V lost 1 base and J 6 bases, leaving 7 bases between the germline ends. The germline gives CDR1 LNHDA, CDR2 SQIVND (reference sequence). The CDR3 loop is CASSIATTNSPLHF. CDR3 nucleotides: TGTGCCAGTAGTATAGCGACAACTAATTCACCCCTCCACTTT.

The chain links TRBV29-1 to TRBJ1-1, with TRBD1 matching over 7 bases. The CDR3 runs 14 residues. CDR1 SQVTM and CDR2 ANQGSEA come from the germline V gene. The V segment lost 7 bases and the J segment 3 bases; nucleotides outside the gene matches: 11. The CDR3 here is CSAHRGPGDTEAFF. The CDR3 nucleotides read TGCAGCGCTCACAGGGGCCCCGGGGACACTGAAGCTTTCTTT. Using reference TRBV29-1 and TRBJ1-1 for the parts outside the CDR3, the full variable domain is SAVISQKPSRDICQRGTSLTIQCQVDSQVTMMFWYRQQPGQSLTLIATANQGSEATYESGFVIDKFPISRPNLTFSTLTVSNMSPEDSSIYLCSAHRGPGDTEAFFGQGTRLTVV.

The V call is TRBV24-1, the J call TRBJ2-3, with TRBD2 matching over 7 bases. The CDR3 length is 18 residues. Trimming took 8 bases from V and 0 from J; bases not matched to a gene: 16. CDR1 and CDR2 (germline): KGHDR, SFDVKD. This CDR3 reads CATKPGGGGTFSTDTQYF. The CDR3 DNA reads TGTGCCACCAAACCCGGAGGCGGGGGAACCTTTAGCACAGATACGCAGTATTTT.

The chain has TRBV20-1 and TRBJ1-2; unclear D gene. V was pared by 6 bases and J by 4 bases, with 18 bases between. This CDR3 comprises 14 residues. Germline V CDR1 and CDR2: DFQATT, SNEGSKA (reference sequence). Written as DNA, the CDR3 is TGCAGTGCCCCGCCGGGCGGGGTAATCTATGGCTACACCTTC. Residues: CSAPPGGVIYGYTF.

CDR3: CAISESGGPVGELFF. DNA for the CDR3: TGTGCCATCAGTGAGTCCGGGGGGCCGGTCGGGGAGCTGTTTTTT. The chain recombines TRBV10-3 with TRBJ2-2, with D possibly matching TRBD2 (7 bases). The CDR3 is made up of 15 amino acids. Germline assignment: CDR1 ENHRY and CDR2 SYGVKD. V dropped 0 bases and J dropped 7 bases, with 12 bases sitting between them.

The genes are TRBV5-4 and TRBJ1-3; D is uncertain. Trimming took off 4 bases at V and 0 bases at J, with 11 bases between the two ends. The CDR3 is 15 amino acids. Germline CDR1 is SGHNT and CDR2 is YYREEE (reference sequence). The CDR3 DNA reads TGTGCCAGCAGCACCAAACCGAGCTCTGGAAACACCATATATTTT. It encodes CASSTKPSSGNTIYF.

The chain uses TRBV24-1 and TRBJ2-1; 12 nucleotides match TRBD2. V was clipped by 3 bases and J by 7 bases; unmatched bases: 9. This CDR3 is built from 17 residues. Germline CDR1 is KGHDR and CDR2 is SFDVKD. Here the CDR3 DNA reads TGTGCCACCAGTGATCCAACCCGGACTAGCGGGGTTAATGAGCAGTTCTTC. Protein product: CATSDPTRTSGVNEQFF.

The chain uses TRBV2 and TRBJ2-2, with D uncertain. The CDR3 covers 15 residues. V lost 3 bases and J lost 0, with 8 bases in between. CDR1 is SNHLY, CDR2 FYNNEI, per germline. CDR3 in amino acids: CASSDKGSNTGELFF. The DNA of the CDR3 is TGTGCCAGCAGTGACAAGGGCTCGAACACCGGGGAGCTGTTTTTT.

CDR3 in amino acids: CASSPLKREAFF. CDR3 DNA sequence: TGTGCCAGCAGCCCCTTAAAACGTGAAGCTTTCTTT. The chain joins TRBV7-2 to TRBJ1-1; D not certain. This CDR3 region has 12 residues. Deletions cut 5 bases from V and 7 bases from J, with 11 bases between. From germline, CDR1 is SGHTA and CDR2 FQGNSA.

This rearrangement joins TRBV7-3 to TRBJ2-5, with TRBD1 as a possible D gene (6 bases). Germline V gives CDR1 SGHTA, CDR2 FQGTGA. The V end lost 1 base, the J end lost 3 bases, and 6 bases lay between the germline ends. The CDR3 runs to 13 residues. In DNA, the CDR3 is TGTGCCAGCAGCTTAAACAGGGAAGAGACCCAGTACTTC. Protein product: CASSLNREETQYF.

The chain has TRBV7-2 and TRBJ2-7; D call uncertain. The germline gives CDR1 SGHTA, CDR2 FQGNSA. The CDR3 loop spans 15 amino acids. Trimming left V 1 base short and J 1 base short, with 11 bases between. Here the CDR3 reads CASSLGPQSSYEQYF. The CDR3 DNA sequence: TGTGCCAGCAGCTTAGGTCCGCAGTCATCCTACGAGCAGTACTTC.

The chain couples TRBV6-2 or TRBV6-3 to TRBJ2-4, with 8 bases that match TRBD1. The V gene end was trimmed by 5 bases and the J gene end by 1 base; junction bases not matched to a gene: 1. CDR1 is MNHEY, CDR2 SVGEGT, per germline. The CDR3 runs to 14 residues. The DNA of the CDR3 is TGTGCCAGCAGTCGGGACAGGGCCAAAAACATTCAGTACTTC. As protein: CASSRDRAKNIQYF.

Concerning this clonotype: The final CDR3 position lacks the conserved phenylalanine or tryptophan, pointing to a likely read error. The CDR3, as DNA: TGTGCCACCAGCAGAGATCAGCAGGAGACCCAGTACTCC. It specifies CATSRDQQETQYS. The rearrangement uses TRBV15 and TRBJ2-5; no firm D call. Trimming stripped 0 bases from V and 5 bases from J, with 7 bases between. Germline-derived CDR1 and CDR2 are LNHNV and YYDKDF (reference sequence). The CDR3 length is 13 residues.

The chain has TRBV12-3 or TRBV12-4 and TRBJ1-2; TRBD1 matches at 9 bases. The junction had 9 bases not matched to a gene; V was cut back by 6 bases and J by 4 bases. This CDR3 is 15 amino acids long. The CDR3 DNA is TGTGCCAGCAGGTCGGCCGGGACAGGGATCTATGGCTACACCTTC. Its translation is CASRSAGTGIYGYTF.

The J gene is TRBJ2-1, the V gene TRBV7-2; 9 nucleotides line up with TRBD2. The V segment lost 2 bases and the J segment 6 bases; nucleotides outside the gene matches: 5. Germline V lookup: CDR1 SGHTA, CDR2 FQGNSA. CDR3 length equals 15 residues. CDR3 sequence (DNA): TGTGCCAGCAGCTTACAAGCGGGAGGAGTCAATGAGCAGTTCTTC. Amino acids: CASSLQAGGVNEQFF. The full variable domain, completed using reference TRBV7-2 and TRBJ2-1, is GAGVSQSPSNKVTEKGKDVELRCDPISGHTALYWYRQSLGQGLEFLIYFQGNSAPDKSGLPSDRFSAERTGGSVSTLTIQRTQQEDSAVYLCASSLQAGGVNEQFFGPGTRLTVL.

V usage is TRBV6-5 and J usage is TRBJ2-5, with a tentative D call TRBD1 (6 bases). This CDR3 region has 10 residues. The V gene's germline CDR1 is MNHEY and CDR2 SVGAGI. CDR3 protein: CAGGRETQYF. Written as DNA, the CDR3 is TGTGCTGGGGGCCGGGAGACCCAGTACTTC.

V and J are TRBV6-1 and TRBJ1-2; D not resolved. Germline V gene data show CDR1 as MNHNS and CDR2 as SASEGT. The CDR3 contains 17 residues. The V gene lost 1 base and the J gene lost 4 bases, with 19 bases spanning the gap. This CDR3 is CASSEGYPRTRAYGYTF. DNA of the CDR3: TGTGCCAGCAGTGAAGGTTACCCACGTACGAGGGCCTATGGCTACACCTTC.

The DNA for the CDR3 is TGCAGCGTTGAACGGGGTCACACAGATACGCAGTATTTT. The encoded protein is CSVERGHTDTQYF. This chain uses TRBV29-1 with TRBJ2-3, with D possibly TRBD2 on 5 matching bases. This CDR3 has 13 residues. CDR1 is SQVTM and CDR2 is ANQGSEA in the germline V gene. Trimming left V 2 bases short and J 2 bases short, with 8 bases between.

The chain uses TRBV9 and TRBJ2-5; tentatively, D is TRBD1 or TRBD2 (5 bases each). Germline V gene data show CDR1 as SGDLS and CDR2 as YYNGEE. Trimming took off 0 bases at V and 5 bases at J, with 17 bases between the two ends. The CDR3 runs to 16 residues. CDR3 DNA sequence: TGTGCCAGCAGCGTAGGAGGGGCTCCAGAGGGGGAGACCCAGTACTTC. Translating gives CASSVGGAPEGETQYF.

V is TRBV7-2 and J is TRBJ2-1; D is possibly TRBD2 (6 bases). This CDR3 comprises 11 residues. The V end was cut by 5 bases, the J end by 10 bases, with 9 bases between. Looked up from germline, CDR1 is SGHTA and CDR2 is FQGNSA. CDR3 residues: CASSPGLEQFF. DNA for the CDR3: TGTGCCAGCAGCCCCGGACTAGAGCAGTTCTTC.

The chain combines TRBV5-1 with TRBJ2-3; 9 bases match TRBD2. J lost 1 base, V lost 4 bases, and 10 bases had no gene match. The CDR3 consists of 17 residues. Looked up from germline, CDR1 is SGHRS and CDR2 is YFSETQ. CDR3 bases: TGCGCCAGCAGCCCGGGCGTAATAGCGGGGGGCACAGATACGCAGTATTTT. Its protein is CASSPGVIAGGTDTQYF.

The rearrangement joins TRBV12-3 or TRBV12-4 to TRBJ2-2; D gene uncertain. The V and J ends lost 0 bases and 7 bases respectively, with 12 bases between them. This CDR3 is built from 15 residues. CDR3 region: CASSLALGVGGELFF. CDR3 bases: TGTGCCAGCAGTTTAGCCCTTGGGGTTGGCGGGGAGCTGTTTTTT.

This chain joins TRBV6-2 or TRBV6-3 and TRBJ2-7; tentatively, D is TRBD2 (5 bases). Germline V gives CDR1 MNHEY, CDR2 SVGEGT. The CDR3 loop spans 14 amino acids. The V end lost 0 bases, the J end lost 6 bases, and 12 bases lay between the germline ends. DNA of the CDR3: TGTGCCAGCAGTTACTCGGACTGGAATGTCGAGCAGTACTTC. Protein product: CASSYSDWNVEQYF.

CDR3 in amino acids: CASSLALTGSSYEQYF. CDR3 DNA: TGTGCCAGCAGTTTAGCCCTTACAGGGAGCTCCTACGAGCAGTACTTC. The V and J genes are TRBV12-3 or TRBV12-4 and TRBJ2-7; the D gene is possibly TRBD1 (6 bases). V was trimmed by 0 bases and J by 0 bases, leaving 12 bases between them. The CDR3 covers 16 residues.

This sequence joins TRBV3-1 and TRBJ2-1; D gene ambiguous. CDR3 size: 12 residues. V shed 4 bases and J shed 6 bases, with 7 bases lying between them. Looked up from germline, CDR1 is LGHDT and CDR2 is YNNKEL (reference sequence). The CDR3 nucleotides read TGTGCCAGCAGCCGCCGCGTCAATGAGCAGTTCTTC. This encodes CASSRRVNEQFF.